The clone carrying this TCR beta chain has at least ten counts. This sample was included in a study of T cells in Graves' hyperthyroidism and ophthalmopathy. Amplification yielded TCR beta CDR3 regions, with RNA transcripts as the source. HTBI primers were the set used in a first-round RT-PCR of the TCR CDR3. TCRdb re-analysed the multiplex PCR reads in MiXCR, keeping a single row per CDR3 protein. The sample shows over 400,000 distinct CDR3 sequences, approximately 15% of them seen only once. V lost 6 bases and J 1 base, leaving 13 bases between the germline ends. The CDR3 covers 13 residues. Germline V gives CDR1 SQVTM, CDR2 ANQGSEA.

The TCR comes from a man aged 18-30 years with Graves' ophthalmopathy. The specimen sequenced was blood. The V gene is TRBV29-1, the J gene TRBJ2-7, with D possibly TRBD1 on 5 matching bases. CDR3 sequence: CSVVGQVSYEQYF. CDR3 coding DNA: TGCAGCGTCGTGGGGCAGGTGTCCTACGAGCAGTACTTC.